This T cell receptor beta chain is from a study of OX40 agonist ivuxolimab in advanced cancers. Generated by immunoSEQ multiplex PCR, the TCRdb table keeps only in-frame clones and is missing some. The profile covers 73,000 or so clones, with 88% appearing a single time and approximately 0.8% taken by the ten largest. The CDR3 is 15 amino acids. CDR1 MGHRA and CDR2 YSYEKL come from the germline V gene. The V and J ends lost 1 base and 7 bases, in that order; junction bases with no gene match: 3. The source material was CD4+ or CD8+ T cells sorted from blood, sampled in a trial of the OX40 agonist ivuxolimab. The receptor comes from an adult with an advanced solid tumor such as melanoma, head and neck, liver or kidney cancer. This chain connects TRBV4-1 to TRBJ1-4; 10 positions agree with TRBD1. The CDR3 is CASSQAGTGVEKLFF. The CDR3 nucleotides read TGCGCCAGCAGCCAAGCCGGGACAGGGGTTGAAAAACTGTTTTTT.